The present T cell receptor (beta chain) was sequenced within a study of control samples from healthy donors and cancer patients. Here immunoSEQ multiplex PCR was the method, and the copy in TCRdb shows in-frame clones only, minus some. The profile covers roughly 120,000 clones, with around nine tenths appearing a single time and 12% taken by the ten largest. Germline CDR1 and CDR2: SGHRS and YFSETQ. The CDR3 covers 14 residues. The V and J ends lost 1 base and 3 bases respectively, with 10 bases between them. The chain joins TRBV5-1 to TRBJ1-1; possibly TRBD1 for D (5 bases). This receptor was obtained from a man under 40 in good health. Input material: blood. The CDR3 bases are TGCGCCAGCAGCTTGACAGGCCGAGACACTGAAGCTTTCTTT. This translates into CASSLTGRDTEAFF.